One T cell receptor beta chain is described in this entry. As yet, its antigen is unknown. This sample is part of a study of T-cell memory formation after mild COVID-19. Study-level background: Largely, TCR clusters stayed within a single donor. General study points: The appearance of some responding clones in pre-infection memory suggested that cross-reactive memory joined. Clonal second-wave expansions that peaked on day 37 had unconfirmed SARS-CoV-2 specificity. Contracting CD4+ clones sat mainly in CM and EM; CD8+ in EMRA.

V lost 1 base and J 1 base, leaving 10 bases between the germline ends. Germline V gene sequence: CDR1 SQVTM, CDR2 ANQGSEA. The CDR3 covers 14 residues. From the 5' RACE reads, TCRdb called clonotypes with MiXCR, one entry per CDR3 protein. The table includes hundreds of thousands of distinct CDR3 sequences, roughly 20% detected once. This chain joins TRBV29-1 and TRBJ1-2; D is unresolved. This sequence was found in an adult woman who had mild COVID-19 (a few samples of this study predate the infection). Cell type and time point are not known. The sequenced sample was PBMCs or a T cell subset sorted from them (not recorded which). The CDR3 nucleotides read TGCAGCGTTGAAGGTAGAGCAGATAACTATGGCTACACCTTC. It is translated as CSVEGRADNYGYTF.